One sample yielded the 21 T cell receptor beta chains listed below, sequenced in a study of chemoradiotherapy in HPV16-positive cancers. TCRdb's table, derived via immunoSEQ multiplex PCR, lists solely in-frame clones and lacks some. The sample has fewer than 25,000 clones, 92% seen once. The sequencing here drew on blood, taken from a patient who underwent chemoradiotherapy. The receptors were sampled from a human donor with HPV-associated anogenital cancer.

This chain uses TRBV4-2 with TRBJ2-7; the D gene is possibly TRBD1 (5 bases). CDR1 is LGHNA and CDR2 is YNFKEQ in the germline V gene. This CDR3 region has 13 residues. The ends were cut back, 3 bases at V and 6 bases at J, with 12 bases in the middle. This chain's CDR3 is CASSQDTLGEQYF. The DNA of the CDR3 is TGTGCCAGCAGCCAGGACACCCTCGGCGAGCAGTACTTC.

The chain couples TRBV7-2 to TRBJ1-6; tentatively, D is TRBD1 (5 bases). V was clipped by 4 bases and J by 9 bases, with 16 bases between them. Germline V gives CDR1 SGHTA, CDR2 FQGNSA. The CDR3 has 15 amino acids. The CDR3 DNA sequence: TGTGCCAGCAGCTCCGGGGGTGGGGTGGGTTCACCCCTCCACTTT. Amino acids: CASSSGGGVGSPLHF.

The rearrangement uses TRBV7-2 and TRBJ2-3; a weak D match, TRBD2 (6 bases). Germline V CDR1 and CDR2: SGHTA, FQGNSA. V was clipped by 6 bases and J by 2 bases, with 18 bases between them. The CDR3 length is 16 residues. CDR3 protein: CASRQRLDLYTDTQYF. In DNA, the CDR3 is TGTGCCAGCAGACAGCGACTAGACCTCTACACAGATACGCAGTATTTT.

V gene TRBV5-4 combines with J gene TRBJ1-2; D might be TRBD1 (6 bases). The CDR3 loop spans 15 amino acids. The germline V gene has CDR1 SGHNT and CDR2 YYREEE (reference sequence). Trimming took off 0 bases at V and 5 bases at J, with 14 bases between the two ends. This CDR3 reads CASSLAGGRIYGYTF. In DNA, the CDR3 is TGTGCCAGCAGCTTGGCCGGGGGGCGAATATATGGCTACACCTTC.

The chain joins TRBV7-2 to TRBJ1-1; no clear D. Germline V CDR1 and CDR2: SGHTA, FQGNSA. This CDR3 is 14 amino acids long. V dropped 1 base and J dropped 1 base, with 7 bases sitting between them. DNA of the CDR3: TGTGCCAGCAGCTTAGTTTGGGAGAACACTGAAGCTTTCTTT. It specifies CASSLVWENTEAFF.

The count of this clone is one. This rearrangement joins TRBV18 to TRBJ1-4, with TRBD1 as a possible D gene (6 bases). Germline CDR1 KGHSH, CDR2 LQKENI. The CDR3 spans 16 residues. The V end lost 6 bases, the J end lost 2 bases, and 16 bases lay between the germline ends. The CDR3 bases are TGTGCCAGCTCCCGGACAGCCACAGGGACTAATGAAAAACTGTTTTTT. Amino acids: CASSRTATGTNEKLFF.

The V call is TRBV27, the J call TRBJ2-7; possible D gene TRBD2, 5 bases. Germline CDR1 and CDR2: MNHEY and SMNVEV (reference sequence). V was cut by 5 bases and J by 0 bases, with 8 bases left in between. The CDR3 extends over 13 amino acids. The CDR3 here is CASSTGSSYEQYF. CDR3 bases: TGTGCCAGCAGTACTGGGAGCTCCTACGAGCAGTACTTC.

The count of this clone is one. This chain links TRBV5-6 with TRBJ2-6; weak D call: TRBD2 (6 bases). Between the trimmed V and J ends, which lost 0 bases and 0 bases, there was a span of 10 bases. The CDR3 consists of 17 residues. The V gene's germline CDR1 is SGHDT and CDR2 YYEEEE. This CDR3 reads CASSLAGVVSGANVLTF. The CDR3 nucleotides read TGTGCCAGCAGCTTGGCGGGGGTCGTCTCTGGGGCCAACGTCCTGACTTTC. Full variable domain (missing parts from reference TRBV5-6 and TRBJ2-6): DAGVTQSPTHLIKTRGQQVTLRCSPKSGHDTVSWYQQALGQGPQFIFQYYEEEERQRGNFPDRFSGHQFPNYSSELNVNALLLGDSALYLCASSLAGVVSGANVLTFGAGSRLTVL.

The genes are TRBV6-5 and TRBJ1-1; possible D gene TRBD1, 6 bases. Germline CDR1 MNHEY, CDR2 SVGAGI. V dropped 2 bases and J dropped 1 base, with 14 bases sitting between them. CDR3 size: 16 residues. CDR3 in DNA: TGTGCCAGCAGTTACGGGGGCAGAAGATCGAACACTGAAGCTTTCTTT. Translation gives CASSYGGRRSNTEAFF.

The chain carries TRBV27 and TRBJ1-1; TRBD1 matches 7 bases. Germline assignment: CDR1 MNHEY and CDR2 SMNVEV (reference sequence). CDR3 length: 15 amino acids. J gave up 0 bases and V 5 bases, and 6 bases lay outside the gene matches. CDR3 coding DNA: TGTGCCAGCAGTCCCCGACAGGGCGTGAACACTGAAGCTTTCTTT. Translating gives CASSPRQGVNTEAFF.

The V gene is TRBV25-1, the J gene TRBJ2-5; tentative D call: TRBD1 (5 bases). Deletions cut 1 base from V and 5 bases from J, with 14 bases between. The germline CDR1 and CDR2 sequences are MGHDK and SYGVNS. This CDR3 contains 15 residues. CDR3 nucleotide sequence: TGTGCCAGCAGTGAATTTGGTCAACCAGGGGAGACCCAGTACTTC. Its protein product is CASSEFGQPGETQYF.

DNA of the CDR3: TGTGCCAGCAGTGCGGCTGCTGGAAGCTCCTACGAGCAGTACTTC. It encodes CASSAAAGSSYEQYF. The rearrangement uses TRBV6-4 and TRBJ2-5, with unresolved D. The DNA end favors TRBJ2-7, so the J call may be wrong. This CDR3 is 15 amino acids long. Germline V gene sequence: CDR1 MRHNA, CDR2 SNTAGT.

This clone has only one observation. CDR3 sequence (DNA): TGTGCCAGCAGCCTCCAGAGCGGGGGGGCTGTAGATACGCAGTATTTT. Amino acid sequence: CASSLQSGGAVDTQYF. The chain combines TRBV7-3 with TRBJ2-3; TRBD2 matches at 10 bases. J was trimmed by 5 bases and V by 5 bases; bases with no gene match: 10. Germline loops: CDR1 SGHTA, CDR2 FQGTGA. CDR3 size: 16 residues.

As DNA, the CDR3 is TGCGCCAGCAGCCAAATAGTCCCCCCCTTCACTGAAGCTTTCTTT. The encoded protein is CASSQIVPPFTEAFF. The genes are TRBV4-1 and TRBJ1-1; no clear D gene. Trimming removed 2 bases at V and 4 bases at J, with 14 bases between. Germline values: CDR1 MGHRA, CDR2 YSYEKL. This CDR3 has 15 residues.

The V call is TRBV18, the J call TRBJ2-5; possibly TRBD1 for D (5 bases). Germline V gene lookup returns CDR1 KGHSH and CDR2 LQKENI. This CDR3 region has 15 residues. Trimming left V 4 bases short and J 0 bases short, with 12 bases between. The CDR3 loop is CASSRTLQDQETQYF. In nucleotides, the CDR3 is TGTGCCAGCTCACGGACACTACAGGACCAAGAGACCCAGTACTTC.

The rearrangement uses TRBV19 and TRBJ2-7; D remains unclear. The ends were cut back, 5 bases at V and 5 bases at J, with 13 bases in the middle. The CDR3 extends over 13 amino acids. CDR1 and CDR2 (germline): LNHDA, SQIVND (reference sequence). CDR3 sequence: CASSPTSGHEQYF. CDR3 DNA sequence: TGTGCCAGTAGTCCGACCTCTGGACACGAGCAGTACTTC.

This clone was seen a few times. The chain recombines TRBV2 with TRBJ2-2; possible D gene TRBD1, 6 bases. CDR3 length: 15 residues. V gave up 4 bases and J gave up 1 base, with 10 bases separating them. Per germline, CDR1 SNHLY and CDR2 FYNNEI. The CDR3 here is CASSVTGENTGELFF. The CDR3 DNA is TGTGCCAGCAGTGTGACAGGCGAGAACACCGGGGAGCTGTTTTTT.

The table lists this clone with a count of one. This chain links TRBV28 with TRBJ2-6; weak D call: TRBD2 (6 bases). The V and J ends lost 1 base and 0 bases respectively, with 13 bases between them. The germline V gene has CDR1 MDHEN and CDR2 SYDVKM. CDR3 length: 18 residues. CDR3 bases: TGTGCCAGCAGTTTATATGGCGGGACCGACTCTGGGGCCAACGTCCTGACTTTC. This translates into CASSLYGGTDSGANVLTF.

J is TRBJ2-1 and V is TRBV5-1, with 10 bases lining up with TRBD1. Unmatched junction bases numbered 5, after V lost 4 bases and J lost 4 bases. The CDR3 spans 15 residues. Germline CDR1 and CDR2: SGHRS and YFSETQ. For the CDR3, the DNA is TGCGCCAGCAGCGGCGGACAGGGGGAATACAATGAGCAGTTCTTC. Amino acid sequence: CASSGGQGEYNEQFF. Combining the CDR3 with reference TRBV5-1 and TRBJ2-1 gives the whole variable domain KAGVTQTPRYLIKTRGQQVTLSCSPISGHRSVSWYQQTPGQGLQFLFEYFSETQRNKGNFPGRFSGRQFSNSRSEMNVSTLELGDSALYLCASSGGQGEYNEQFFGPGTRLTVL.

V is TRBV19 and J is TRBJ1-3, with D hard to call. Deletions cut 4 bases from V and 3 bases from J, with 10 bases between. This CDR3 spans 14 amino acids. Looked up from germline, CDR1 is LNHDA and CDR2 is SQIVND (reference sequence). CDR3 amino acids: CASSKERRGNTIYF. In DNA form, the CDR3 reads TGTGCCAGTAGTAAGGAGCGGCGTGGAAACACCATATATTTT.

V is TRBV9 and J is TRBJ2-1; D might be TRBD2 (5 bases). Germline loops: CDR1 SGDLS, CDR2 YYNGEE. The CDR3 contains 15 residues. Trimming left V 0 bases short and J 2 bases short, with 9 bases between. The CDR3 here is CASSVGSGPYNEQFF. CDR3 nucleotides: TGTGCCAGCAGCGTAGGAAGCGGCCCCTACAATGAGCAGTTCTTC.